This T cell receptor beta chain was sequenced for a study of T cells of healthy individuals. Germline V CDR1 and CDR2: MDHEN, SYDVKM. With 8 bases removed from V and 4 bases from J, the gap between germline ends came to 18 bases. The CDR3 totals 15 residues. This clonotype has just a few counts. MiXCR, run by TCRdb on the 5' RACE reads, gives a single entry per CDR3 protein. The profile shows 65,000 to 95,000 distinct CDR3 sequences, about 4.8% of them singletons. This chain connects TRBV28 to TRBJ1-5, with TRBD1 as a possible D gene (6 bases). The clonotype originates from a female donor in good health. The CDR3 sequence is CASRVEGHLNQPQHF. In nucleotides, the CDR3 is TGTGCCAGCCGGGTGGAGGGACACCTTAATCAGCCCCAGCATTTT.